This record concerns one T cell receptor beta chain sequence. The antigen it binds to is not known. Base qualities are not at hand, and no much larger clone is one base apart. This sample was taken from a study of blood T cells in healthy people across ages (dated by TCRdb to between 2014 and 2016). With regard to the full study: In model experiments, roughly one uniquely barcoded TCR beta cDNA molecule per two T cells was captured by template switching. Age-related changes in TCR beta repertoire diversity were measured in the study by deep sequencing normalized with unique cDNA molecular identifiers. Donors were grouped into four age groups: young (average 16 years), middle-aged (over 35), aged (about 59) and long-lived (around 80). To avoid experimental bias, donors of different ages were distributed randomly across sequencing lanes. For two donors (one aged 18 to 29 and one aged 80 or older), the study analyzed two additional independent replicas of 1 million unique cDNA reads from the same blood draw. Here is what the overall study found, with its caveats: There was a strong correlation between observed TCR beta diversity and the percentage of naive T cells measured by flow cytometry. Bulk unsorted PBMC profiling prevented conclusive comparison of naive and antigen-experienced compartments. As age increased, observed TCR beta diversity per million T cells dropped in a roughly linear way, and a significant reduction was already evident by age 40. Donor CMV infection status was unknown, potentially confounding age-related changes in expanded clonotypes. Estimates of total diversity from one million sequenced T cells were regarded as lower bounds and underestimates. The long-lived group showed more naive CD4+ T cells, fewer expanded clones and increased TCR diversity than the aged group, suggesting age selection.

Library preparation employed 5' RACE. A second PCR of roughly 6 to 12 cycles was run with a J-beta primer mix and a sample-barcoded 5' primer. A template-switch 5' adaptor carrying 12 random nucleotides introduced a unique molecular identifier onto each TCR beta cDNA molecule. Each sample yielded at least 3 million CDR3-containing paired-end reads. All of the RNA was converted into first-strand cDNA using the Mint cDNA synthesis kit, with a TRBC-specific oligonucleotide serving as the primer. Following uracil-DNA glycosylase treatment, a first 18-cycle PCR with universal primers M1SS and BC2_uni_R was performed on all cDNA. The published analysis was carried out like this. For normalization, 1 million high-quality reads were randomly selected from each sample, with every read carrying a distinct molecular identifier. Reads sharing molecular identifiers were discarded rather than binned into consensus sequences. MiTCR, with a Q25 quality threshold and the strictest error-elimination algorithm, was used for CDR3 identification, clonotype clustering and error correction. A nonparametric unseen species model with Euler transformation was used to estimate a lower bound on total TCR beta diversity. The public reads were quality trimmed at Q25 with fastp and then assembled into clones with MiXCR by TCRdb, keeping productive beta chains. CDR3 protein duplicates are merged, each entry listing the most common genes and DNA. The V and J calls come from TCRdb's annotation, not from the publication. This sample gives 1.5 million to 2 million distinct CDR3 sequences in total; around 40% of them show up just once. The ten largest clones capture 20% to 25% of the sample.

Per the germline V gene, SGHDT is the CDR1 and YYEEEE is the CDR2. V drops 9 bases and J drops 0 bases, leaving 11 bases in between. From the cysteine through the phenylalanine, the CDR3 covers 13 amino acids. Only CDR3 DNA remains: 39 bases, in frame from the first base. The approximately 41 donors, aged about 6 to 95 years, were systemically healthy Caucasian individuals from Russia. Each donor gave ten milliliters of peripheral blood, drawn into EDTA-treated Vacutainer tubes. Ficoll-Paque density-gradient centrifugation was used to isolate PBMCs, with at least 6.5 million per sample. Trizol reagent was used to extract total RNA from the PBMCs, yielding at least 6 micrograms per sample. Naive CD45RAhigh/CD27high T cell percentages were measured by flow cytometry on a PBMC aliquot from every donor.

Sequenced material: blood. The rearrangement joined TRBV5-6 to TRBJ2-3, with TRBD2 as a weak D call on 5 bases. The origin of this receptor is a human donor in good health. The CDR3 in this case is CATSERSTDTQYF. The DNA is TGTGCCACTTCTGAGCGGAGCACAGATACGCAGTATTTT.